Presented here are 17 T cell receptor beta chains from one specimen sequenced in a study of OX40 agonist ivuxolimab in advanced cancers. Repertoires were generated with immunoSEQ multiplex PCR, while TCRdb's copy carries only in-frame clones and drops some. The sample includes fewer than 45,000 clones, roughly 84% of them seen just once. Sequencing was performed on CD4+ or CD8+ T cells sorted from blood, taken in a trial of the OX40 agonist ivuxolimab. These receptors all come from an adult with an advanced solid tumor such as melanoma, head and neck, liver or kidney cancer.

The V and J genes are TRBV7-9 and TRBJ1-2; 7 nucleotides align to TRBD1. Germline loops: CDR1 SEHNR, CDR2 FQNEAQ (reference sequence). This CDR3 is built from 12 residues. The junction had 4 bases not matched to a gene; V was cut back by 5 bases and J by 7 bases. CDR3 sequence reads: CASSLTGPGYTF. For the CDR3, the DNA is TGTGCCAGCAGCCTGACAGGGCCTGGCTACACCTTC.

This chain joins TRBV6-5 and TRBJ2-2; weak D call: TRBD2 (5 bases). The germline V gene encodes CDR1 MNHEY and CDR2 SVGAGI. This CDR3 has 14 residues. The V end lost 6 bases, the J end lost 6 bases, and 14 bases lay between the germline ends. CDR3 DNA sequence: TGTGCCAGCAGGTGGACGCGCGGGTCCGGGGAGCTGTTTTTT. Protein: CASRWTRGSGELFF.

The CDR3 region has the DNA TGTGCCAGCAGCTTAGGAGCGGGAAGCGCCGGGGAGCTGTTTTTT. Translating it yields CASSLGAGSAGELFF. This chain connects TRBV7-3 to TRBJ2-2; 7 nucleotides agree with TRBD2. The V gene end was trimmed by 2 bases and the J gene end by 6 bases; junction bases not matched to a gene: 6. There are 15 residues in the CDR3. Germline loops: CDR1 SGHTA, CDR2 FQGTGA.

This chain joins TRBV29-1 and TRBJ1-1; D is unclear. The CDR3 is 14 residues long. Germline V lookup: CDR1 SQVTM, CDR2 ANQGSEA. Trimming removed 6 bases from V and 0 bases from J, with 14 bases in between. CDR3: CSVLSNQVNTEAFF. The CDR3 DNA sequence: TGCAGCGTCCTCTCTAATCAGGTGAACACTGAAGCTTTCTTT.

V is TRBV14 and J is TRBJ2-3; D remains ambiguous. CDR1 is SGHDN, CDR2 FVKESK, per germline. Trimming removed 1 base at V and 2 bases at J, with 7 bases between. The length of the CDR3 is 14 residues. The CDR3 DNA follows: TGTGCCAGCAGCCAAGGTTACCTCACAGATACGCAGTATTTT. Amino acids: CASSQGYLTDTQYF.

The rearrangement uses TRBV15 and TRBJ2-2; D ambiguous. The CDR3 consists of 14 residues. Germline V lookup: CDR1 LNHNV, CDR2 YYDKDF (reference sequence). V was shortened by 0 bases and J by 4 bases, with 6 bases between the two germline ends. CDR3 in DNA: TGTGCCACCAGCAGAGATAGAAGCACCGGGGAGCTGTTTTTT. Its protein is CATSRDRSTGELFF.

This rearrangement joins TRBV6-1 to TRBJ2-7; 12 bases are a match to TRBD1. The CDR3 is 14 amino acids. V trimming: 6 bases; J trimming: 11 bases; junction bases outside the gene matches: 11. CDR1 and CDR2 from the germline V gene are MNHNS and SASEGT. The DNA for the CDR3 is TGTGCCAGCAGAAACCGGGACAGGGGGCGCACGGAGTACTTC. Translating it yields CASRNRDRGRTEYF.

The chain uses TRBV27 and TRBJ2-7; D gene unclear. Germline CDR1 reads MNHEY; CDR2 reads SMNVEV (reference sequence). CDR3 length equals 15 residues. Deletions cut 4 bases from V and 0 bases from J, with 13 bases between. CDR3 sequence (DNA): TGTGCCAGCAGTTCTGGCAGGCGATCCTCCTACGAGCAGTACTTC. This translates into CASSSGRRSSYEQYF.

The chain is built from TRBV27 and TRBJ2-7, with 8 positions matching TRBD1. The CDR3 extends over 15 amino acids. Germline V gene sequence: CDR1 MNHEY, CDR2 SMNVEV (reference sequence). V lost 5 bases and J lost 2; bases outside the gene matches: 8. CDR3 DNA: TGTGCCAGCAGTCCCAGACAGGGGAAAACCTACGAGCAGTACTTC. Translation gives CASSPRQGKTYEQYF.

The genes are TRBV7-8 and TRBJ2-2; TRBD1 agrees at 11 bases. CDR1 and CDR2 (germline): SGHVS, FQNEAQ. The trim removed 1 base at V and 0 bases at J, leaving 4 bases unmatched. The CDR3 extends over 18 amino acids. The CDR3 region has the DNA TGTGCCAGCAGCTTAGGACCGGGACAGGGGGCGAACACCGGGGAGCTGTTTTTT. Its translation is CASSLGPGQGANTGELFF.

This clone was detected a few times. The chain couples TRBV7-3 to TRBJ1-2; no clear D gene. The CDR3 sequence is 14 residues long. V gave up 1 base and J gave up 7 bases, with 13 bases separating them. Germline loops: CDR1 SGHTA, CDR2 FQGTGA. The CDR3 here is CASSLSTSSFGYTF. CDR3 DNA: TGTGCCAGCAGCTTAAGTACCAGCTCATTTGGCTACACCTTC.

For this clone: Different DNA sequences within this sample yield the same CDR3. The chain joins TRBV27 to TRBJ2-4; D remains ambiguous. Germline CDR1 reads MNHEY; CDR2 reads SMNVEV (reference sequence). V lost 0 bases and J lost 1, with 10 bases in between. This CDR3 has 16 residues. The CDR3, as DNA: TGTGCCAGCAGTTTATCACTCGGAGCTGCCAAAAACATTCAGTACTTC. Translating it yields CASSLSLGAAKNIQYF.

This chain joins TRBV2 and TRBJ1-1; D perhaps matches TRBD1 (5 bases). CDR1 is SNHLY and CDR2 is FYNNEI in the germline V gene. V lost 6 bases, J lost 11 bases, and 22 bases lay in between. The CDR3 runs to 14 residues. The CDR3 loop is CASRASQGTLVAFF. The CDR3 nucleotides are TGTGCCAGCAGGGCAAGTCAGGGAACCCTGGTGGCTTTCTTT.

The J gene is TRBJ2-5, the V gene TRBV6-6, with TRBD1 matching 9 bases. The CDR3 is 14 residues long. J was trimmed by 5 bases and V by 7 bases; bases with no gene match: 8. The germline gives CDR1 MNHNY, CDR2 SVGAGI (reference sequence). The CDR3 protein is CASKRYRGRETQYF. The CDR3 DNA reads TGTGCCAGCAAGCGGTACAGGGGGCGTGAGACCCAGTACTTC.

This rearrangement joins TRBV19 to TRBJ2-1; possibly TRBD2 for D (6 bases). V was shortened by 5 bases and J by 7 bases, with 12 bases between the two germline ends. The germline V gene encodes CDR1 LNHDA and CDR2 SQIVND (reference sequence). The CDR3 contains 13 residues. The DNA of the CDR3 is TGTGCCAGTAGTGGAGGGCCGGGTAATGAGCAGTTCTTC. Protein: CASSGGPGNEQFF.

A single count supports this clone. The sample has other DNA sequences that encode this CDR3 too. The chain is built from TRBV5-1 and TRBJ1-1, with D possibly matching TRBD1 (5 bases). Germline V gene data show CDR1 as SGHRS and CDR2 as YFSETQ. V dropped 4 bases and J dropped 3 bases, with 7 bases sitting between them. The CDR3 covers 12 residues. The DNA of the CDR3 is TGCGCCAGCAGCCGGGACTACACTGAAGCTTTCTTT. Amino acids: CASSRDYTEAFF.

The V gene is TRBV6-5, the J gene TRBJ2-1; D unclear. Per the germline V gene, CDR1 is MNHEY and CDR2 is SVGAGI. V was cut by 2 bases and J by 6 bases, with 11 bases left in between. The CDR3 is 14 amino acids. CDR3 protein: CASSYRQLVNEQFF. The DNA for the CDR3 is TGTGCCAGCAGTTACCGCCAGTTAGTCAATGAGCAGTTCTTC.